This T cell receptor (beta chain) was found in a study of blood T cell repertoires in COVID-19. Individuals aged about 18 to 90 years were recruited from 24 US areas. Participants had their cohort set by participant-reported clinical history. Donors in Cohort 3 counted as recovered after two negative PCRs, clearance, or symptom resolution. From germline, CDR1 is GTSNPN and CDR2 SVGIG (reference sequence). The V gene lost 5 bases and the J gene lost 2 bases, with 13 bases spanning the gap. This CDR3 has 13 residues. Per the study methods: Cell counts per sample came from amplifying reference gene primers. Only in-frame clones appear in the TCRdb table, and some are missing; sequencing was by immunoSEQ multiplex PCR. V, J and clone size are taken as reported in that table, and D and trimming were inferred from the DNA itself. In the table there are roughly 140,000 clones, roughly 80% of which are singletons.

The receptor was derived from a woman aged 40 to 50 who had recovered from COVID-19. This chain links TRBV30 with TRBJ2-7, with D tentatively TRBD1 (5 bases). Material: PBMCs or T cells enriched from blood (not recorded which). The CDR3 nucleotides are TGTGCCTGGTTATCGTACAGGACCTACGAGCAGTACTTC. It translates to CAWLSYRTYEQYF.